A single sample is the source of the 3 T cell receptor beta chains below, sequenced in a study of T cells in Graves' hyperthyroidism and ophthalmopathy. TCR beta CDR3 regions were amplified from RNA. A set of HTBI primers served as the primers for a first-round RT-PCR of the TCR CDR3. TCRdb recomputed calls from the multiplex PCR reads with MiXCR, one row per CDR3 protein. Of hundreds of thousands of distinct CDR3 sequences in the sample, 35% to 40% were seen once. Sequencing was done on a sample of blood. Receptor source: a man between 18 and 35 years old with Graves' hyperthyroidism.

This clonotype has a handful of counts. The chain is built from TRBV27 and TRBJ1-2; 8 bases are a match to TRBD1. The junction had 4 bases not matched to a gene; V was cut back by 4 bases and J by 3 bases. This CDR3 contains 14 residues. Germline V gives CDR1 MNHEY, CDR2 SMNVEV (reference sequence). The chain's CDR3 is CASSSRDRHYGYTF. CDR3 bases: TGTGCCAGCAGTTCCCGGGACAGGCACTATGGCTACACCTTC.

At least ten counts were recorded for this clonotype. The CDR3 loop reads CATSREQTGDSPLHF. The CDR3 DNA reads as TGTGCCACCAGCAGAGAACAGACGGGGGATTCACCCCTCCACTTT. The rearrangement links TRBV15 to TRBJ1-6; possibly TRBD1 for D (5 bases). The V end was cut by 0 bases, the J end by 8 bases, with 11 bases between. The V gene's germline CDR1 is LNHNV and CDR2 YYDKDF (reference sequence). The CDR3 is 15 residues long. The full variable domain, with the rest looked up from reference TRBV15 and TRBJ1-6, is DAMVIQNPRYQVTQFGKPVTLSCSQTLNHNVMYWYQQKSSQAPKLLFHYYDKDFNNEADTPDNFQSRRPNTSFCFLDIRSPGLGDTAMYLCATSREQTGDSPLHFGNGTRLTVT.

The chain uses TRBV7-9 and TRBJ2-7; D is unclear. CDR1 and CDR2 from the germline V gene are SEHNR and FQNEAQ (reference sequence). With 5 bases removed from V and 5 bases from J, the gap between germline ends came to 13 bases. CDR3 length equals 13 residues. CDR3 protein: CASSAIVRDEQYF. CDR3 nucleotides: TGTGCCAGCAGCGCTATCGTTCGCGACGAGCAGTACTTC.